Below, one T cell receptor (beta chain) is given with its context. In this sample, this clonotype turned up a few times. Its cognate antigen has yet to be identified. No quality values exist for individual bases; no much larger clone is one base distant. The TCR beta CDR3 regions were amplified from RNA transcripts. A first-round RT-PCR of the TCR CDR3 used the HTBI primer set with the Qiagen OneStep RT-PCR kit. Libraries were constructed in a second round of multiplex PCR, after which size selection and purification were carried out. Sequencing of the libraries was done on an Illumina HiSeq2000 using paired-end 100 bp reads. In the original analysis: SOAPnuke was used to process the raw data, throwing out any read that contained adapters or uncalled bases, had a mean Phred below 15, or lacked an exact constant-primer or identifier match. High-quality paired reads were merged with COPE v1.2.5, and unique nucleotide sequences were defined as clonotypes. MiTCR v1.1 was used to align clonotypes to the IMGT TRBV, TRBD and TRBJ reference segments. The analysis included only V-J combinations with a frequency above 0.0001, which together covered roughly 99% of the repertoires. The TCS score was defined as F50 (clonal expansion) divided by E x V (chaos), with BLOSUM62-based TCRdist calculated between CDR3 peptides within each V-J. Welch's t-statistics and random forest reduced 500 to 650 V-J features to 10 to 15, which were used in a naive Bayes classifier (R e1071). TCRdb reworked the public reads: Q25 trimming with fastp, MiXCR clone assembly, productive beta chains retained. Rows with one shared CDR3 protein collapse into an entry with the most common genes and DNA. V and J calls and clone size were set by TCRdb, not the authors. This sample holds 300,000 to 450,000 distinct CDR3 sequences; approximately 15% were observed only once. In total, the top ten clones hold less than 35% of the sample.

The data are from a study of T cells in Graves' hyperthyroidism and ophthalmopathy (dated by TCRdb to between 2018 and 2021). About the investigation overall: Peripheral blood was collected at initial diagnosis, before any treatment. The roughly 91 discovery patients were randomly divided into training and test sets at a 7:3 ratio. A discovery cohort of about a hundred patients, 43 with Graves' ophthalmopathy and under 60 with stable Graves' hyperthyroidism, was used to find distinguishing TCR V-J signatures. Prospective prediction of ophthalmopathy was tested in an independent validation cohort consisting of about 20 hyperthyroidism patients and approximately 16 patients who later progressed to ophthalmopathy. The paper describes TCR Vbeta CDR3 sequencing of about 140 peripheral blood samples, made up of around 41 ophthalmopathy patients, more than 70 hyperthyroidism patients and 17 progressor patients. Thyroid tissue and blood T-cell repertoires from six or seven Graves' hyperthyroidism patients were also compared in the study. Once sampling was done, hyperthyroidism patients were given methimazole at a starting dose of 30 mg daily, whereas ophthalmopathy patients were given high-dose intravenous methylprednisolone. The paper as a whole reports these results and caveats: Sample size was not statistically predetermined, and investigators were not blinded to group allocation. Most expanded thyroid clonotypes (frequency above 0.001) were also detected in blood, a finding suggesting that blood repertoires may reflect thyroid immune responses. In validation, the model predicted progression to ophthalmopathy with roughly 70% sensitivity and 72% to 75% specificity, a median of 6.5 months before onset. Ophthalmopathy was separated from stable hyperthyroidism by a 13 V-J signature model, with 85% to 90% sensitivity and roughly 84% specificity obtained in cross-validation and 80%/75% obtained in testing.

Trimming accounts for 6 bases at V and 1 base at J, while the number of junction bases matched to no gene is 5. Looking up the germline V gene yields CDR1 KGHDR and CDR2 SFDVKD. From its cysteine to its phenylalanine, the CDR3 spans 16 amino acids. Solely the CDR3 DNA is kept, with 48 bases framed from the first base. Stable Graves' hyperthyroidism was defined as no progression to ophthalmopathy during 18 months of follow-up. The hyperthyroidism patients were between 18 and 65 years old and newly diagnosed, with a disease duration of less than 2 months. Patients with uncontrolled infections, other autoimmune diseases, pregnancy or lactation were excluded. Diagnoses were based on clinical symptoms, serum thyroxine and TRAb, thyroid ultrasound and orbital computed tomography. Ficoll-Paque density gradient centrifugation was used to isolate PBMCs from about 9.4 ml of fresh peripheral blood. Total RNA was extracted using Trizol reagent, and RNA quality was assessed on an Agilent 2100 Bioanalyzer.

Sequencing used blood. The sequence was obtained from a woman aged 30 to 39 with Graves' hyperthyroidism. Here the chain combines TRBV24-1 and TRBJ2-1; 10 junctional bases match TRBD1. The DNA reads as follows: TGTGCCACCAGTCTCTGGGACAGGGGTTCCTACAATGAGCAGTTCTTC. Its protein product is CATSLWDRGSYNEQFF.